This T cell receptor beta chain is from a study of CD8+ T cells in alopecia areata. Study overall: Dosing spanned 6 to 18 months on tofacitinib, then 6 months off drug.

RNA was isolated and reverse transcribed to cDNA, the sequencing template. The data were produced by immunoSEQ multiplex PCR, yet TCRdb's version contains in-frame clones alone and is incomplete. This table has about 200,000 clones, around 62% appearing once. The CDR3 covers 12 residues. Per germline, CDR1 GTSNPN and CDR2 SVGIG (reference sequence). Trimming stripped 1 base from V and 7 bases from J, with 10 bases between. Researchers gathered lesional scalp punch biopsies and peripheral blood from patients with alopecia areata. T lymphocytes (CD4+ and CD8+) were sorted from PBMCs. Study observations and caveats: It was lesional scalp, especially alopecia totalis/universalis, that showed higher clonality than normal scalp.

Comment on this clone: Its matching antigen is unknown.

This clonotype was obtained from a human donor with alopecia areata. The chain is built from TRBV30 and TRBJ1-2; D ambiguous. The specimen was CD4+ T cells sorted from blood, collected at week 0. Here the CDR3 DNA reads TGTGCCTGGAGTGAGAGAGCGGGTGGCTACACCTTC. Its translation: CAWSERAGGYTF.